This TCR beta chain was recorded in a study of spatial heterogeneity in lung cancer. Whole-study results and caveats: The study found that ubiquitous and regional expanded TCR counts tracked ubiquitous and regional nonsynonymous mutations, respectively. Within tumors, counts of expanded alpha and beta TCRs tracked tumor mutation counts. The recorded estimate of tumor T cell coverage is about 6.4% for alpha chains and more than 11% for beta chains.

Noted time point: sample taken at primary tumor resection. By share of the sample, this clonotype is medium-sized. What it binds is unknown. This beta chain appears as a stray read in a library generated for alpha chains; its size is not informative. A unique molecular identifier was carried by every single TCR cDNA molecule. TCRdb analysed the 5' RACE reads with MiXCR anew, one entry per CDR3 protein. The sample lists over 2,000 distinct CDR3 sequences, 5.5% occurring once. Deletions cut 6 bases from V and 5 bases from J, with 10 bases between. The CDR3 sequence is 12 residues long. The sample here was lung tumor tissue, taken at surgery. V is TRBV12-3 or TRBV12-4 and J is TRBJ1-2; no definite D call. The receptor was isolated from a male donor with early-stage non-small cell lung cancer. The CDR3 is CASRSEGYGYTF. In nucleotides, the CDR3 is TGTGCCAGCAGGAGCGAGGGTTATGGCTACACCTTC.